These T cell receptor beta chains were read from a single sample in a study of Graves' ophthalmopathy and Graves' hyperthyroidism. TCRdb re-analysed the multiplex PCR reads in MiXCR, keeping a single row per CDR3 protein. The sample gives 600,000 to 650,000 distinct CDR3 sequences, 22% of which show up once; about 6.6% is in the top ten. The sequenced sample was peripheral blood. These receptors all stem from a woman aged 18-29 years with stable Graves' hyperthyroidism. Some clones in this sample may be carry-over from other donors' samples. CDR3s include the opening cysteine and the closing phenylalanine or tryptophan. The order of the fields is V gene, J gene, clone size, D gene, CDR3 DNA, CDR3 protein. The D gene is left open where the match is weak. The size field is filled for only some rows; it gives once, few, many or a size class.

>TRBV6-5|TRBJ1-5|many|TRBD1
TGTGCCAGCAGTTACGGGACAGGGGACAATCAGCCCCAGCATTTT
CASSYGTGDNQPQHF
>TRBV6-1|TRBJ1-1|many|-
TGTGCCAGCAGTGAAGCGGGGGGCTGGGCAGACACTGAAGCTTTCTTT
CASSEAGGWADTEAFF
>TRBV20-1|TRBJ1-6|-|-
TGCAGTGCCGACAAGGGGAATAATTCACCCCTCCACTTT
CSADKGNNSPLHF
>TRBV29-1|TRBJ2-7|many|TRBD1
TGCAGCGTCGGACAGGGTAGGGTTTACGAGCAGTACTTC
CSVGQGRVYEQYF
>TRBV4-1|TRBJ1-1|many|TRBD1
TGCGCCAGCAGCCAGGTTCGACAGGGGAACACTGAAGCTTTCTTT
CASSQVRQGNTEAFF
>TRBV24-1|TRBJ2-2|-|-
TGTGCCACCAGTGATTTACAGGGACACACCGGGGAGCTGTTTTTT
CATSDLQGHTGELFF
>TRBV7-9|TRBJ2-2|many|-
TGTGCCAGCAGCCCACGGGCCGTCGCCGGGGAGCTGTTTTTT
CASSPRAVAGELFF
>TRBV6-2/TRBV6-3|TRBJ1-1|-|-
TGTGCCAGCAGCAAAAATGACAGCCCTGAAGCTTTCTTT
CASSKNDSPEAFF
>TRBV20-1|TRBJ2-5|many|TRBD1
TGCAGTGCTAGAGACGGGACAGGGGTCCAAGAGACCCAGTACTTC
CSARDGTGVQETQYF
>TRBV6-1|TRBJ1-5|many|-
TGTGCCAGCAGGATGGGAGGTCCCCTTAGCAATCAGCCCCAGCATTTT
CASRMGGPLSNQPQHF
>TRBV12-3/TRBV12-4|TRBJ2-6|many|-
TGTGCCAGCAGTTGGGACTCTGGGGCCAACGTCCTGACTTTC
CASSWDSGANVLTF
>TRBV2|TRBJ1-5|many|-
TGTGCCAGCAGTGGCACGACGGGGGATCAGCCCCAGCATTTT
CASSGTTGDQPQHF
>TRBV11-2|TRBJ2-7|-|-
TGTGCCAGCAGCTTAGGTTCCTTGGTGAGTCTCAGGGGATACGAGCAGTACTTC
CASSLGSLVSLRGYEQYF
>TRBV5-1|TRBJ2-7|-|-
TGCGCCAGCAGTATTCAGGGAACCTCATCCTACGAGCAGTACTTC
CASSIQGTSSYEQYF
>TRBV12-3/TRBV12-4|TRBJ2-7|many|-
TGTGCCAGCAGTAAGAGCCGACCGAATTCATATTCCGAGCAGTACTTC
CASSKSRPNSYSEQYF
>TRBV30|TRBJ1-4|-|TRBD1
TGTGCCTGGGGACAGGGGGCTGGTGAAAAACTGTTTTTT
CAWGQGAGEKLFF
>TRBV30|TRBJ1-1|many|TRBD1
TGTGCCTGGGCAATGGGGACAGGCCCCTTGAACACTGAAGCTTTCTTT
CAWAMGTGPLNTEAFF
>TRBV7-9|TRBJ2-7|few|-
TGTGCCAGCAGCCAATCTGGGTACATCCTCGAGCAGTACTTC
CASSQSGYILEQYF
>TRBV12-3/TRBV12-4|TRBJ2-5|-|-
TGTGCCAGCAAGGGGCCGGGGCGGGAGACCCAGTACTTC
CASKGPGRETQYF
>TRBV6-2/TRBV6-3|TRBJ2-3|few|-
TGTGCCAGCACCACCAGTCGGGGCGGGAGCACAGATACGCAGTATTTT
CASTTSRGGSTDTQYF
>TRBV4-1|TRBJ2-5|many|-
TGCGCCAGCAGCCAAGTGGTAGGCAGGAGGAAGACCCAGTACTTC
CASSQVVGRRKTQYF
>TRBV10-1|TRBJ1-2|many|TRBD1
TGCGCCAGCAGCCCGGACAGGACGGGCGGCTACACCTTC
CASSPDRTGGYTF
>TRBV6-1|TRBJ2-7|many|-
TGTGCAATCAGGGAAAATTCCTACGAGCAGTACTTC
CAIRENSYEQYF
>TRBV20-1|TRBJ2-5|many|TRBD2
TGCAGTGCTAGAGAAGGGGCACTAGCGGGTGAGACCCAGTACTTC
CSAREGALAGETQYF
>TRBV5-1|TRBJ2-7|many|-
TGCGCCAGCAGCTTGGGGGACATCTCCTACGAGCAGTACTTC
CASSLGDISYEQYF
>TRBV6-4|TRBJ1-5|many|TRBD1
TGTGCCAGCAGCCCCCAGGGGGCCAACAGGGATAATCAGCCCCAGCATTTT
CASSPQGANRDNQPQHF
>TRBV6-1|TRBJ1-1|many|-
TGTGCCAGCAGACGGGACGCCTTGAACACTGAAGCTTTCTTT
CASRRDALNTEAFF
>TRBV5-5|TRBJ2-7|many|-
TGTGCCAGCAGCTTGCAGGGTAATTACTACGAGCAGTACTTC
CASSLQGNYYEQYF
>TRBV19|TRBJ1-1|many|TRBD1
TGTGCCAGTAGTAACAGGGGGCGGGTGGACACTGAAGCTTTCTTT
CASSNRGRVDTEAFF
>TRBV20-1|TRBJ1-5|many|TRBD1
TGCAGTGCTAGTGGGACAGGGGTTACGTTAGATCAGCCCCAGCATTTT
CSASGTGVTLDQPQHF
>TRBV20-1|TRBJ1-1|few|-
TGCAGTGTCCCGAGCGGGGTGAGATTTGGCACTGAAGCTTTCTTT
CSVPSGVRFGTEAFF
>TRBV24-1|TRBJ2-5|-|-
TGTGCCACGGCTGGGCAGACTGAAGAGACCCAGTACTTC
CATAGQTEETQYF
>TRBV20-1|TRBJ2-7|many|-
TGCAGTGCTATTTTGGGAACGGACGAGCAGTACTTC
CSAILGTDEQYF
>TRBV28|TRBJ2-2|-|-
TGTGCCAGCAGTTTACCCCCGGGCGGGCGGTCCGGGGAGCTGTTTTTT
CASSLPPGGRSGELFF
>TRBV5-1|TRBJ2-7|many|-
TGCGCCAGCAGCTTGGCCGAAGGGGGGGACGAGCAGTACTTC
CASSLAEGGDEQYF
>TRBV7-3|TRBJ2-2|many|TRBD1
TGTGCCAGCAGCCGGGACAGTTTTTACCCCGGGGAGCTGTTTTTT
CASSRDSFYPGELFF
>TRBV15|TRBJ1-5|many|-
TGTGCCACCAGCAGAGATCGGGGCAGGGCACAGCCCCAGCATTTT
CATSRDRGRAQPQHF
>TRBV19|TRBJ1-5|many|-
TGTGCCAGTAGTACGAGAGCGGGGCAGCCCCAGCATTTT
CASSTRAGQPQHF
>TRBV6-5|TRBJ1-2|many|TRBD1
TGTGCCAGCAGTTACTCGGGACAGGGGAGCTATGGCTACACCTTC
CASSYSGQGSYGYTF
>TRBV5-6|TRBJ2-5|-|TRBD1
TGTGCCAGCAGCTTGGAGTTGGACAGGGGCCTCCAAGAGACCCAGTACTTC
CASSLELDRGLQETQYF
>TRBV29-1|TRBJ1-2|-|-
TGCAGCGCTGAAGGGGACAACTATGGCTACACCTTC
CSAEGDNYGYTF
>TRBV18|TRBJ2-7|many|-
TGTGCCAGCTCACTAGGGTCTATGGACGAGCAGTACTTC
CASSLGSMDEQYF